Sequencing of this TCR beta chain was carried out in a study of low-dose radiotherapy and immunotherapy resistance in tumors. This clonotype showed up many times. The J segment lost 7 bases and the V segment lost 2 bases, leaving 11 bases of the junction unmatched. The CDR3 covers 15 residues. Germline CDR1 and CDR2: GTSNPN and SVGIG (reference sequence). Time point reported: after trial treatment. The treatment is: LDRT plus nivolumab, ipilimumab, low-dose cyclophosphamide and aspirin (RACIN trial). The treatment that donors received included nivolumab, ipilimumab, aspirin, low-dose cyclophosphamide and low-dose radiotherapy. cDNA synthesis used a TRAV/TRBV-specific primer set for both chains. TCRs were put through 20 to 25 PCR cycles of amplification with Phusion. A constant-region primer and the V-primer adapter served as the primer pair. TCRdb fed the reads into MiXCR, producing one record per CDR3 protein. The repertoire holds under 90,000 distinct CDR3 sequences, with roughly 17% as singletons.

The chain combines TRBV30 with TRBJ1-2; 9 bases map to TRBD1. The source material was PBMCs, sampled after low-dose radiotherapy plus immunotherapy. The origin of this receptor is a male donor with prostate cancer. DNA for the CDR3: TGTGCCTGGAGTCTAAGCCAACAGGGGGCCAGTGGCTACACCTTC. Protein: CAWSLSQQGASGYTF. The full variable domain, its missing parts supplied by reference TRBV30 and TRBJ1-2, is SQTIHQWPATLVQPVGSPLSLECTVEGTSNPNLYWYRQAAGRGLQLLFYSVGIGQISSEVPQNLSASRPQDRQFILSSKKLLLSDSGFYLCAWSLSQQGASGYTFGSGTRLTVV.